The 19 T cell receptor beta chains presented below share a single source sample, sequenced in a study of blood T cell dynamics during melanoma immunotherapy. Measured with immunoSEQ multiplex PCR; TCRdb has only the in-frame clones, and not every one. The profile shows 25,000 to 35,000 clones, approximately 88% of them singletons. Sample time point: week 3, after first cycle of checkpoint inhibitor. The sample in question was blood, obtained from a patient treated with checkpoint blockade. The receptors come from a human donor with melanoma.

The chain recombines TRBV19 with TRBJ2-1, with 9 bases fitting TRBD1. Germline CDR1 LNHDA, CDR2 SQIVND (reference sequence). V was clipped by 3 bases and J by 7 bases; unmatched bases: 7. The CDR3 totals 15 residues. This chain's CDR3 is CASSIGTGITNEQFF. CDR3 DNA sequence: TGTGCCAGTAGTATCGGGACAGGGATCACAAATGAGCAGTTCTTC.

This clone was detected only once. The genes are TRBV13 and TRBJ2-2, with D perhaps given as TRBD1 or TRBD2 (6 bases each). The CDR3 extends over 15 amino acids. Germline values: CDR1 PRHDT, CDR2 FYEKMQ (reference sequence). V lost 3 bases, J lost 3 bases, and 11 bases lay in between. CDR3 DNA sequence: TGTGCCAGCAGCTTTTACAGGGACTACACCGGGGAGCTGTTTTTT. This sequence encodes CASSFYRDYTGELFF. The complete variable domain, with remaining parts taken from reference TRBV13 and TRBJ2-2, reads AAGVIQSPRHLIKEKRETATLKCYPIPRHDTVYWYQQGPGQDPQFLISFYEKMQSDKGSIPDRFSAQQFSDYHSELNMSSLELGDSALYFCASSFYRDYTGELFFGEGSRLTVL.

J is TRBJ1-1 and V is TRBV5-1, with TRBD1 identical over 7 bases. The CDR3 consists of 17 residues. J gave up 4 bases and V 4 bases, and 16 bases lay outside the gene matches. Germline V CDR1 and CDR2: SGHRS, YFSETQ. The DNA of the CDR3 is TGCGCCAGCAGCGTGGACAGGAGGAAGGAATCGGTCACTGAAGCTTTCTTT. Residues: CASSVDRRKESVTEAFF.

The chain couples TRBV23-1 to TRBJ1-1, with D perhaps TRBD1 (5 bases). TRBV23-1 is identified as an open reading frame with a role that is uncertain. V lost 4 bases to trimming and J lost 1 base, with 13 bases between them. The CDR3 has 15 amino acids. Here the CDR3 reads CASSLSFTGNTEAFF. The CDR3 DNA sequence: TGCGCCAGCAGTCTATCATTCACAGGGAACACTGAAGCTTTCTTT.

The CDR3 region has the DNA TGTGCCAGCAGCTCGGACAGAGCACAGCCCCAGCATTTT. The encoded protein is CASSSDRAQPQHF. This sequence joins TRBV7-2 and TRBJ1-5, with D perhaps TRBD1 (6 bases). The CDR3 covers 13 residues. V gave up 4 bases and J gave up 7 bases, with 11 bases separating them. Looked up from germline, CDR1 is SGHTA and CDR2 is FQGNSA.

The chain carries TRBV5-8 and TRBJ2-1; 11 bases align to TRBD2. Germline CDR1 reads SGHTS; CDR2 reads YDEGEE. The CDR3 runs to 15 residues. The junction had 4 bases not matched to a gene; V was cut back by 5 bases and J by 3 bases. The CDR3 here is CASSPGTSGYNEQFF. The DNA for the CDR3 is TGTGCCAGCAGTCCCGGGACTAGCGGCTACAATGAGCAGTTCTTC.

CDR3 loop: CASSPGHYNEKLFF. CDR3 DNA sequence: TGTGCCAGCTCCCCGGGACACTATAATGAAAAACTGTTTTTT. The rearrangement uses TRBV19 and TRBJ1-4, with a possible D match to TRBD1 (6 bases). Germline V gene sequence: CDR1 LNHDA, CDR2 SQIVND (reference sequence). This CDR3 is 14 amino acids long. Trimming took 9 bases from V and 4 from J, leaving 15 bases between them. Combining the CDR3 with reference TRBV19 and TRBJ1-4 gives the whole variable domain DGGITQSPKYLFRKEGQNVTLSCEQNLNHDAMYWYRQDPGQGLRLIYYSQIVNDFQKGDIAEGYSVSREKKESFPLTVTSAQKNPTAFYLCASSPGHYNEKLFFGSGTQLSVL.

The chain employs TRBV11-1 and TRBJ2-7; D gene unclear. Germline values: CDR1 SGHAT, CDR2 FQDESV (reference sequence). This CDR3 region has 16 residues. Trimming removed 5 bases at V and 2 bases at J, with 19 bases between. The CDR3 DNA follows: TGTGCCAGCAGCGCGATCCGGACCACTCCTCCCTACGAGCAGTACTTC. Translation: CASSAIRTTPPYEQYF.

CDR3 in DNA: TGTGCCACACACCCGGGACAGGGGTCAGGGAACACTGAAGCTTTCTTT. As protein: CATHPGQGSGNTEAFF. The V and J genes are TRBV19 and TRBJ1-1; 10 nucleotides align to TRBD1. V lost 10 bases, J lost 1 base, and 12 bases stayed unmatched. CDR3 length: 16 residues. Germline V gene sequence: CDR1 LNHDA, CDR2 SQIVND (reference sequence).

This clone has more than one count but fewer than ten. The V call is TRBV30, the J call TRBJ1-4, with a weak D call TRBD1 (5 bases). Germline V gene lookup returns CDR1 GTSNPN and CDR2 SVGIG (reference sequence). Trimming pared 0 bases from V and 7 bases from J, leaving 12 bases between. This CDR3 is built from 14 residues. CDR3 region: CAWSVPGGSEKLFF. As DNA, the CDR3 is TGTGCCTGGAGTGTACCCGGGGGATCTGAAAAACTGTTTTTT.

The chain joins TRBV9 to TRBJ2-7; TRBD1 matches 7 bases. V shed 4 bases and J 1 base; nucleotides not matched to a gene: 8. Per germline, CDR1 SGDLS and CDR2 YYNGEE. The CDR3 is 15 residues long. The CDR3 here is CASSLGQSLSYEQYF. The CDR3 DNA follows: TGTGCCAGCAGCCTGGGACAGTCCTTATCCTACGAGCAGTACTTC.

The chain has TRBV11-2 and TRBJ2-7; D is possibly TRBD1 or TRBD2 (6 bases each). CDR1 and CDR2 from the germline V gene are SGHAT and FQNNGV. The CDR3 consists of 14 residues. Trimming pared 5 bases from V and 7 bases from J, leaving 18 bases between. The CDR3, as DNA: TGTGCCAGCAGCCCCCGGGGGCCGAAGTTAGAGCAGTACTTC. Translated: CASSPRGPKLEQYF.

The chain employs TRBV5-1 and TRBJ2-6; 7 bases are a match to TRBD1. J was trimmed by 0 bases and V by 0 bases; bases with no gene match: 0. CDR1 is SGHRS and CDR2 is YFSETQ in the germline V gene. This CDR3 comprises 16 residues. CDR3 loop: CASSLGDSSGANVLTF. CDR3 DNA: TGCGCCAGCAGCTTGGGGGACAGCTCTGGGGCCAACGTCCTGACTTTC.

The chain has TRBV9 and TRBJ2-2; D is ambiguous. The V end was cut by 3 bases, the J end by 7 bases, with 4 bases between. Germline V CDR1 and CDR2: SGDLS, YYNGEE. The CDR3 length is 11 residues. The CDR3 is CASSAIGELFF. CDR3 nucleotides: TGTGCCAGCAGCGCCATCGGGGAGCTGTTTTTT.

The chain couples TRBV5-8 to TRBJ2-7; D could derive from TRBD1 or TRBD2 (5 bases each). The V and J ends lost 1 base and 5 bases respectively, with 10 bases between them. Germline values: CDR1 SGHTS, CDR2 YDEGEE. The CDR3 totals 13 residues. DNA of the CDR3: TGTGCCAGCAGCTTGCGAGGGGAGAACGAGCAGTACTTC. This translates into CASSLRGENEQYF.

V usage is TRBV7-9 and J usage is TRBJ2-7; possible D gene TRBD1, 6 bases. The CDR3 is 16 amino acids. The V gene's germline CDR1 is SEHNR and CDR2 FQNEAQ (reference sequence). The V and J ends lost 7 bases and 0 bases respectively, with 19 bases between them. DNA of the CDR3: TGTGCCAGCATCCCAGGGGTCCCTAGCAGCTCCTACGAGCAGTACTTC. Residues: CASIPGVPSSSYEQYF.

The V call is TRBV6-1, the J call TRBJ1-4; D not certain. From germline, CDR1 is MNHNS and CDR2 SASEGT. The length of the CDR3 is 11 residues. Trimming stripped 0 bases from V and 7 bases from J, with 0 bases between. This CDR3 is CASSEAEKLFF. The CDR3 region has the DNA TGTGCCAGCAGTGAAGCTGAAAAACTGTTTTTT.

The sample holds one count of this clone. This chain connects TRBV27 to TRBJ2-5, with 12 bases aligning to TRBD2. Germline CDR1 MNHEY, CDR2 SMNVEV (reference sequence). V shed 6 bases and J 5 bases; nucleotides not matched to a gene: 7. This CDR3 is 15 amino acids long. In DNA form, the CDR3 reads TGTGCCAGCAGAAGACTAGCGGGGGACTGGGAGACCCAGTACTTC. Amino acid sequence: CASRRLAGDWETQYF.

CDR3 protein: CASSLGGQGAYEQYF. CDR3 DNA sequence: TGTGCCAGCAGCTTGGGGGGACAGGGGGCCTACGAGCAGTACTTC. The chain is built from TRBV5-5 and TRBJ2-7, with 11 bases identical to TRBD1. The CDR3 contains 15 residues. Per germline, CDR1 SGHKS and CDR2 YYEKEE (reference sequence). J lost 2 bases, V lost 0 bases, and 1 base had no gene match.